These T cell receptor beta chains were read from a single sample in a study of control samples from healthy donors and cancer patients. The table came from immunoSEQ multiplex PCR; TCRdb's copy has only in-frame clones and leaves some out. The data show approximately 140,000 clones, with roughly 93% seen just once and 5.8% held by the top ten. The specimen was blood. These receptors were collected from a man between 18 and 29 years old in good health. CDR3s include the opening cysteine and the closing phenylalanine or tryptophan. The D gene is left open where the match is weak. A clone size is listed for some rows: how often the clone was seen (once, few, many), or a class if it is expanded.

v_call	j_call	cdr3_length	clone_size	d_call	cdr3_aa	cdr3_nt
TRBV24-1	TRBJ1-4	14	-	-	CRGGQTATNEKLFF	TGTCGAGGCGGACAGACTGCAACTAATGAAAAACTGTTTTTT
TRBV7-3	TRBJ2-2	14	-	TRBD2	CASSSGLAAGELFF	TGTGCCAGCAGCTCGGGACTAGCGGCCGGGGAGCTGTTTTTT
TRBV15	TRBJ1-4	16	-	-	CATSRGKQGLSEKLFF	TGTGCCACCAGCAGAGGTAAACAGGGTCTCTCTGAAAAACTGTTTTTT
TRBV11-2	TRBJ1-2	12	once	-	CASSLRNYGYTF	TGTGCCAGCAGCCTAAGGAACTATGGCTACACCTTC
TRBV28	TRBJ2-5	15	-	TRBD2	CASSFALAEQETQYF	TGTGCCAGCAGTTTCGCCCTAGCGGAACAAGAGACCCAGTACTTC
TRBV14	TRBJ1-1	15	-	-	CASSPWLAVNTEAFF	TGTGCCAGCAGCCCTTGGTTAGCGGTAAACACTGAAGCTTTCTTT
TRBV6-1	TRBJ2-7	11	-	-	CASSEGVGQYF	TGTGCCAGCAGTGAAGGCGTAGGGCAGTACTTC
TRBV5-6	TRBJ2-5	13	-	-	CASSLGRQETQYF	TGTGCCAGCAGCTTGGGACGGCAAGAGACCCAGTACTTC
TRBV24-1	TRBJ1-5	14	-	-	CATSDSPKNQPQHF	TGTGCCACCAGTGATAGCCCAAAAAATCAGCCCCAGCATTTT
TRBV27	TRBJ2-7	13	-	-	CASTLGRGYEQYF	TGTGCCAGCACCCTGGGAAGGGGCTACGAGCAGTACTTC
TRBV7-9	TRBJ1-2	13	-	-	CASSLNEAHGYTF	TGTGCCAGCAGCTTAAATGAGGCTCATGGCTACACCTTC
TRBV5-1	TRBJ2-7	12	-	-	CASSLSFHEQYF	TGCGCCAGCAGCTTAAGTTTCCACGAGCAGTACTTC
TRBV9	TRBJ2-3	15	-	-	CASSVLEISTDTQYF	TGTGCCAGCAGCGTTCTTGAAATTAGCACAGATACGCAGTATTTT
TRBV25-1	TRBJ2-5	14	-	-	CASSERRLQETQYF	TGTGCCAGCAGTGAGCGGAGGCTCCAAGAGACCCAGTACTTC
TRBV5-1	TRBJ2-2	16	-	TRBD1	CASSLTATGDTGELFF	TGCGCCAGCAGCTTGACTGCGACAGGGGACACCGGGGAGCTGTTTTTT
TRBV13	TRBJ1-2	12	-	-	CASSFRGEGYTF	TGTGCCAGCAGCTTCAGGGGTGAGGGCTACACCTTC
TRBV5-1	TRBJ2-1	17	-	TRBD1	CASSSEWTGGTYNEQFF	TGCGCCAGCAGCTCGGAATGGACAGGGGGCACCTACAATGAGCAGTTCTTC
TRBV30	TRBJ1-2	12	-	-	CAWTGSNYGYTF	TGTGCCTGGACAGGGAGTAACTATGGCTACACCTTC
TRBV14	TRBJ1-1	12	-	-	CASSFGAGKAFF	TGTGCCAGCAGTTTTGGTGCAGGGAAGGCTTTCTTT
TRBV9	TRBJ1-5	15	-	TRBD1	CASSEYAGGGQPQHF	TGTGCCAGCAGCGAGTACGCAGGGGGCGGTCAGCCCCAGCATTTT
TRBV29-1	TRBJ1-2	13	-	TRBD1	CSVRTGGSEGYTF	TGCAGCGTGAGGACAGGGGGAAGTGAAGGCTACACCTTC
TRBV7-6	TRBJ2-5	13	-	TRBD2	CASSLAGGSPQYF	TGTGCCAGCAGCTTAGCGGGGGGGAGCCCCCAGTACTTC
TRBV19	TRBJ2-5	14	-	TRBD1	CASSNRQGQETQYF	TGTGCCAGTAGTAACCGACAGGGCCAAGAGACCCAGTACTTC
TRBV29-1	TRBJ2-7	15	-	TRBD2	CSVLTPGTSVYEQYF	TGCAGCGTTCTTACCCCCGGGACTAGCGTCTACGAGCAGTACTTC
TRBV7-9	TRBJ1-2	11	-	-	CASSADYGYTF	TGTGCCAGCAGCGCGGACTATGGCTACACCTTC
TRBV10-1	TRBJ2-2	16	-	TRBD1	CASSETGGLNTGELFF	TGCGCCAGCAGTGAGACAGGGGGCCTGAACACCGGGGAGCTGTTTTTT
TRBV6-1	TRBJ1-2	16	-	-	CASSEITPYSGGGYTF	TGTGCCAGCAGTGAAATAACGCCGTACTCCGGAGGGGGCTACACCTTC
TRBV19	TRBJ2-7	17	-	-	CASSNPPDSSISYEQYF	TGTGCCAGTAGTAATCCCCCGGACAGCTCCATCTCCTACGAGCAGTACTTC
TRBV6-5	TRBJ2-7	14	-	TRBD2	CASKSSGGYYEQYF	TGTGCCAGCAAATCTAGCGGGGGGTACTACGAGCAGTACTTC
TRBV5-5	TRBJ1-1	13	-	-	CASSLGRPSEAFF	TGTGCCAGCAGCTTGGGCCGTCCCTCTGAAGCTTTCTTT
TRBV6-5	TRBJ1-1	13	-	-	CASSYGIPTEAFF	TGTGCCAGCAGTTACGGAATCCCCACTGAAGCTTTCTTT
TRBV24-1	TRBJ2-7	13	-	-	CATSDLGLREQYF	TGTGCCACCAGTGATTTGGGGCTACGGGAGCAGTACTTC
TRBV6-6	TRBJ2-3	15	-	TRBD1	CASSLGQGRSDTQYF	TGTGCCAGCAGTCTGGGACAGGGGAGGTCGGATACGCAGTATTTT
TRBV2	TRBJ2-6	14	-	-	CASRRSSGANVLTF	TGTGCCAGTAGGAGGAGCTCTGGGGCCAACGTCCTGACTTTC
TRBV12-3/TRBV12-4	TRBJ2-5	13	-	TRBD1	CASTGGNLGTQYF	TGTGCCAGCACAGGGGGAAATCTCGGGACCCAGTACTTC
TRBV7-9	TRBJ1-2	18	-	-	CASSLPTRARDIRYGYTF	TGTGCCAGCAGCTTACCTACTCGCGCCCGGGACATACGCTATGGCTACACCTTC
TRBV4-2	TRBJ2-2	17	-	TRBD2	CASSQVRTSGGTGELFF	TGTGCCAGCAGCCAAGTTAGAACTAGCGGGGGAACCGGGGAGCTGTTTTTT
TRBV5-1	TRBJ2-3	16	-	TRBD2	CASSSSGRDSTDTQYF	TGCGCCAGCAGCTCTAGCGGGAGGGATAGCACAGATACGCAGTATTTT
TRBV11-3	TRBJ2-1	15	-	TRBD2	CASSLGVSGGNEQFF	TGTGCCAGCAGCTTAGGGGTTAGCGGGGGCAATGAGCAGTTCTTC
TRBV7-3	TRBJ1-1	13	-	-	CASLAGRNTEAFF	TGTGCAAGCCTGGCAGGGAGGAACACTGAAGCTTTCTTT
TRBV27	TRBJ1-2	13	-	-	CASSLTANYGYTF	TGTGCCAGCAGTTTAACGGCAAACTATGGCTACACCTTC
TRBV28	TRBJ2-2	15	once	-	CASSSGGQGAGELFF	TGTGCCAGCAGTTCCGGAGGGCAGGGGGCCGGGGAGCTGTTTTTT
TRBV19	TRBJ2-3	14	-	TRBD1	CASSIGTGADTQYF	TGTGCCAGTAGTATAGGGACAGGGGCAGATACGCAGTATTTT
TRBV6-4	TRBJ2-3	15	-	TRBD2	CASSEGAGGSDTQYF	TGTGCCAGCAGTGAGGGAGCGGGGGGGTCAGATACGCAGTATTTT
TRBV7-3	TRBJ2-7	17	-	TRBD2	CASSLTVTSSLRGEQYF	TGTGCCAGCAGCTTAACTGTGACTAGCTCTCTCCGGGGCGAGCAGTACTTC
TRBV27	TRBJ1-2	17	-	TRBD1	CASSHQAGTGASYGYTF	TGTGCCAGCAGTCACCAGGCCGGGACAGGGGCCTCCTATGGCTACACCTTC
TRBV30	TRBJ2-7	13	-	-	CAWPQGQSYEQYF	TGTGCCTGGCCGCAGGGACAAAGCTACGAGCAGTACTTC
TRBV27	TRBJ2-5	17	-	-	CASGLGRGRREGETQYF	TGTGCCAGCGGACTTGGGAGGGGGCGGAGGGAAGGAGAGACCCAGTACTTC
TRBV7-6	TRBJ2-3	12	-	-	CASSGRTDTQYF	TGTGCCAGCAGCGGCCGCACAGATACGCAGTATTTT